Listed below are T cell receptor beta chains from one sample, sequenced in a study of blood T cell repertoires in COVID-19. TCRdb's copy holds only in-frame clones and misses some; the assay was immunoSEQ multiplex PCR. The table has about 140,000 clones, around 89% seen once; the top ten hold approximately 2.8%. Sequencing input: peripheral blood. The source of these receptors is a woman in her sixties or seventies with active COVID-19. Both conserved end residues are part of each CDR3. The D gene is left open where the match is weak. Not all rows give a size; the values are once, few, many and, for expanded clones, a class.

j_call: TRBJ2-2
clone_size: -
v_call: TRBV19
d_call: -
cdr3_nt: TGTGCCAGTAGTATAGCGACCCGCTGGGGGGAGAGTTGGACCGGGGAGCTGTTTTTT
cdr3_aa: CASSIATRWGESWTGELFF

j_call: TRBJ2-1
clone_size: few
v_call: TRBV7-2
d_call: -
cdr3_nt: TGTGCCAGCAGCCCCGCGACAGTTTACAATGAGCAGTTCTTC
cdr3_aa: CASSPATVYNEQFF

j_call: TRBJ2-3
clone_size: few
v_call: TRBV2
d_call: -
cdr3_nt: TGTGCCAGCAAGGCGGGATGGGGGGATACGCAGTATTTT
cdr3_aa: CASKAGWGDTQYF

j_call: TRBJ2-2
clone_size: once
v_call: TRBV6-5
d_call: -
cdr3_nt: TGTGCCAGCTTAACTTCGAACACCGGGGAGCTGTTTTTT
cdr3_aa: CASLTSNTGELFF

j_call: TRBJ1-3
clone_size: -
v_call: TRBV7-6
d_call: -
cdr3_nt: TGTGCCAGCAGCGCACAGACAGTGGGATCTAGAAACACCATATATTTT
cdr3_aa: CASSAQTVGSRNTIYF

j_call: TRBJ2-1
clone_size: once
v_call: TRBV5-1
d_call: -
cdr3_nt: TGCGCCAGCAGTTACTCCTCCTACAATGAGCAGTTCTTC
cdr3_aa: CASSYSSYNEQFF

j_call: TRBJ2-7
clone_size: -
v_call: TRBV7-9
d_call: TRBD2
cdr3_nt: TGTGCCAGCAGCTCCCATAGCGGGAGGGCCTACGAGCAGTACTTC
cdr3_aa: CASSSHSGRAYEQYF

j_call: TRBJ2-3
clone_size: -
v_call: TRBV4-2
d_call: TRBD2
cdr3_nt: TGTGCCAGCAGCCAACTAGCGGGAGGGATAGCAGATACGCAGTATTTT
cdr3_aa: CASSQLAGGIADTQYF

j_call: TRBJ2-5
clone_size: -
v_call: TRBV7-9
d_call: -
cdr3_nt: TGTGCCAGCAGCTTCCCAACGGGGGTAGAGACCCAGTACTTC
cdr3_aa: CASSFPTGVETQYF

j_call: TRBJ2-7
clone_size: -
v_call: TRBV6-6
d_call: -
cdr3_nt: TGTGCCAGCAGTCTCAATCTGGCGGGGACAGTTTCCTACGAGCAGTACTTC
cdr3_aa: CASSLNLAGTVSYEQYF

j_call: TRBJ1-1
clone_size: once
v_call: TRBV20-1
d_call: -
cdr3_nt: TGCAGTGGGGGCATGAACACTGAAGCTTTCTTT
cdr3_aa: CSGGMNTEAFF

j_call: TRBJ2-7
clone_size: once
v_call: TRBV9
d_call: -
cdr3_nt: TGTGCCAGCAGCGTAGGAGATTACGAGCAGTACTTC
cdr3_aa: CASSVGDYEQYF

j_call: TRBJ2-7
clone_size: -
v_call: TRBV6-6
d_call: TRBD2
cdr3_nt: TGTGCCAGCAGTTACCTTGCGGGAGTTGCCTACGAGCAGTACTTC
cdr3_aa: CASSYLAGVAYEQYF

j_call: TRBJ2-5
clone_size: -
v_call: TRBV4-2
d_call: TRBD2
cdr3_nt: TGTGCCAGCAGCCATGGGGGTGGGCTAGCGGTCCAAGAGACCCAGTACTTC
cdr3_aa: CASSHGGGLAVQETQYF

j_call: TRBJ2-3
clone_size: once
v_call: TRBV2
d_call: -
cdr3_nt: TGTGCCAGCAGTGTTAGACATTACACAGATACGCAGTATTTT
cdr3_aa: CASSVRHYTDTQYF

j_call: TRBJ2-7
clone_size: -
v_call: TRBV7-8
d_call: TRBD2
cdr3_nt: TGTGCCAGCGCGGGGGGGCGGGGGCGCGAGCAGTACTTC
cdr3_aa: CASAGGRGREQYF

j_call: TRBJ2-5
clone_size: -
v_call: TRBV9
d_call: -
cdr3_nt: TGTGCCAGCAGCGCAACTGTCCATTGGCGGGAGACCCAGTACTTC
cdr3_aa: CASSATVHWRETQYF

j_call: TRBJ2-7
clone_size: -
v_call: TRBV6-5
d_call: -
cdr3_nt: TGTGCCAGCAGCATTAACAGGGTTTGGGAGCAGTACTTC
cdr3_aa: CASSINRVWEQYF

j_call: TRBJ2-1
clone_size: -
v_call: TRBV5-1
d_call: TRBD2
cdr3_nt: TGCGCCAGCAGCTTGGCGGGGGGAACGGGTGAGCAGTTCTTC
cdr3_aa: CASSLAGGTGEQFF

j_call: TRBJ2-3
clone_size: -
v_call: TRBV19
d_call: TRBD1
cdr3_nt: TGTGCCAGTAGTGAAGGGACAGGACGCACAGATACGCAGTATTTT
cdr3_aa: CASSEGTGRTDTQYF

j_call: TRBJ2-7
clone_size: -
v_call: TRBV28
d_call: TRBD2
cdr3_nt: TGTGCCAGCATCGGGACTAGCGGTTCCTACGAGCAGTACTTC
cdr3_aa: CASIGTSGSYEQYF

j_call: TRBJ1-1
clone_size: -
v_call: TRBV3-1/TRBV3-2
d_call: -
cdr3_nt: TGTGCCAGCAGCCAAGACACGGGGGAGAACACTGAAGCTTTCTTT
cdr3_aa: CASSQDTGENTEAFF

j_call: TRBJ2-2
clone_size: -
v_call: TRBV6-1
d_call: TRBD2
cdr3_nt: TGTGCCAGCAGTGAATGGGGACTAGCGGGAGATCTGTTTTTT
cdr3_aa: CASSEWGLAGDLFF

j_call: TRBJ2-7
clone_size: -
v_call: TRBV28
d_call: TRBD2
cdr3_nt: TGTGCCAGCAGTTTTGGTTCTAGCGGGAGGTTAAAATTTTACGAGCAGTACTTC
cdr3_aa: CASSFGSSGRLKFYEQYF

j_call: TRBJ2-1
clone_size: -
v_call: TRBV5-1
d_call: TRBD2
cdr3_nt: TGCGCCAGCAGCTTGGCCCCAGGGACTAGCGGCGAGCAGTTCTTC
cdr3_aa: CASSLAPGTSGEQFF

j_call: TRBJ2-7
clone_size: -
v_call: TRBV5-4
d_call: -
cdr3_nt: TGTGCCAGCAGGTCAGGTGGAAACAAACACGAGCAGTACTTC
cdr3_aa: CASRSGGNKHEQYF

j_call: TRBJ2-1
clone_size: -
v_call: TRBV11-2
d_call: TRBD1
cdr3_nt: TGTGCCAGCAGCTTATACGGGACAGGGGAGTGGGCGTTCTTC
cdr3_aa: CASSLYGTGEWAFF

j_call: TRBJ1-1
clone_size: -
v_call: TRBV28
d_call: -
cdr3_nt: TGTGCCAGCAGATCACAGTTGAACACTGAAGCTTTCTTT
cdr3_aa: CASRSQLNTEAFF

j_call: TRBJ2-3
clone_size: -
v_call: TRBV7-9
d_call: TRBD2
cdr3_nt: TGTGCCAGCAGCACCGGACTAGCGGACACAGATACGCAGTATTTT
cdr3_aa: CASSTGLADTDTQYF

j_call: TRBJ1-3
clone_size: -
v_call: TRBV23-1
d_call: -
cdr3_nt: TGCGCCAGCAGTCAATACGGGGGGTTCCGCTCTGGAAACACCATATATTTT
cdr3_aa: CASSQYGGFRSGNTIYF

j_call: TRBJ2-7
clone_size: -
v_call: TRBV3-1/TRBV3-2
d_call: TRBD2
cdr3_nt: TGTGCCAGCAGCCAAGCACTAGCGGCTCAACGCAGCTACGAGCAGTACTTC
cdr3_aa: CASSQALAAQRSYEQYF

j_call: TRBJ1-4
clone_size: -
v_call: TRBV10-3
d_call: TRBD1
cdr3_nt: TGTGCCTCATCAGGGGGTGAAGCAACTAATGAAAAACTGTTTTTT
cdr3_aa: CASSGGEATNEKLFF

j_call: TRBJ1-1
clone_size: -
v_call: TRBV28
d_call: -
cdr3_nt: TGTGCCAGCAGGAGGAACACTGAAGCTTTCTTT
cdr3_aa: CASRRNTEAFF

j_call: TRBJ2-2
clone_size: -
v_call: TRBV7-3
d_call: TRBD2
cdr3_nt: TGTGCCAGCAGCCGGAGCGGGAGTCGGACCGGGGAGCTGTTTTTT
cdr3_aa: CASSRSGSRTGELFF

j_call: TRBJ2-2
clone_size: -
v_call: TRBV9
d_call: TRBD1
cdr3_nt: TGTGCCAGCAGCCCGGACAGGGGCTTCCTTTCGAACACCGGGGAGCTGTTTTTT
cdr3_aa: CASSPDRGFLSNTGELFF

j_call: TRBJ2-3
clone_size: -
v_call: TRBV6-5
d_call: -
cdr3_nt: TGTGCCAGCAGTTACTCGGCCGCTCTTACCCCGGATACGCAGTATTTT
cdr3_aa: CASSYSAALTPDTQYF

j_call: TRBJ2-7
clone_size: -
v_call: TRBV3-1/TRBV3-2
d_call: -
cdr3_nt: TGTGCCAGCAGCCAACGTGGGGCAGCCTACGAGCAGTACTTC
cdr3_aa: CASSQRGAAYEQYF

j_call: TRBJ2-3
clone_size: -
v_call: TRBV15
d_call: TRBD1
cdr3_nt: TGTGCCACCAGCAGAGGGGGCAGGGGGCGAGGGACAGATACGCAGTATTTT
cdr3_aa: CATSRGGRGRGTDTQYF

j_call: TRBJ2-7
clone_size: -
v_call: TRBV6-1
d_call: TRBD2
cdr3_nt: TGTGCCAGCAGTGAGGGGCTAGCGGGGAGCTCCTACGAGCAGTACTTC
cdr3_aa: CASSEGLAGSSYEQYF

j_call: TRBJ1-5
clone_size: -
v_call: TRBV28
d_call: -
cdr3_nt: TGTGCCAGCAGTTTGGGGGGACGCCAGCCCCAGCATTTT
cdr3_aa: CASSLGGRQPQHF

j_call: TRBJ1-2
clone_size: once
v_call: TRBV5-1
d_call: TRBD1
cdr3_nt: TGCGCCAGCAGCGGCGTAAGACAGGGTGCTAACTATGGCTACACCTTC
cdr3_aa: CASSGVRQGANYGYTF

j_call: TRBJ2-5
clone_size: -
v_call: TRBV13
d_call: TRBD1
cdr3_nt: TGTGCCAGCAGCCACTGGGACAGACAAGAGACCCAGTACTTC
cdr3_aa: CASSHWDRQETQYF

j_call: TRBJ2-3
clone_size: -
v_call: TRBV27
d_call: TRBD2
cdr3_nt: TGTGCCAGCAGTTACGGGACTAGCGGCACAGATACGCAGTATTTT
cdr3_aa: CASSYGTSGTDTQYF

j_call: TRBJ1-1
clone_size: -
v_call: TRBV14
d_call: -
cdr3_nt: TGTGCCAGCAGCCAATGGAGAGAAGCTTTCTTT
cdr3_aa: CASSQWREAFF

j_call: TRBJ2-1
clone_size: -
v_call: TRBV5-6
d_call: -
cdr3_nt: TGTGCCAGCCTCCCGAGGTTCGCCGATGAGCAGTTCTTC
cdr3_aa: CASLPRFADEQFF

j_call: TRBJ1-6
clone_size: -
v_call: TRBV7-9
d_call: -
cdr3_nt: TGTGCCAGCAGCTTAGAGGGGATCTCACCCCTCCACTTT
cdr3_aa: CASSLEGISPLHF

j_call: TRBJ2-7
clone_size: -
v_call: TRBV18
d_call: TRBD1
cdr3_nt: TGTGCCAGCTCACCGCGCGGGACAGGGTCCGGCGAGCAGTACTTC
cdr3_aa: CASSPRGTGSGEQYF

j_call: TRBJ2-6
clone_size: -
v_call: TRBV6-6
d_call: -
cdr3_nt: TGTGCCAGCAGGGGCAGGGGTTCTGGGGCCAACGTCCTGACTTTC
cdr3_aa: CASRGRGSGANVLTF

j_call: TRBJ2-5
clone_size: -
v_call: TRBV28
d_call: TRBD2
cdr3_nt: TGTGCCAGCAGCACGGGACTAGCGGTCTTAGAGACCCAGTACTTC
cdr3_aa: CASSTGLAVLETQYF

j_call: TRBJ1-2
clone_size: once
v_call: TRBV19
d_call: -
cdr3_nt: TGTGCCAGTAGTACGACAGTATCCTCCGGCTACACCTTC
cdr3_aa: CASSTTVSSGYTF

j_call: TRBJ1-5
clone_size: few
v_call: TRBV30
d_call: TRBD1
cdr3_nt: TGTGCCTGGAGTGTAGGACAGGTTAATCAGCCCCAGCATTTT
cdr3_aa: CAWSVGQVNQPQHF

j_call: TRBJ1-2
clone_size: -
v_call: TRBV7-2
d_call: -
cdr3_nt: TGTGCCAGCAGCTCCCAAGGGGGGGTGGGTGGCTACACCTTC
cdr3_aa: CASSSQGGVGGYTF

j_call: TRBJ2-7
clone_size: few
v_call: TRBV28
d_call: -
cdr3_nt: TGTGCCAGCAGTTTACCCAGGCCCCCCTACGAGCAGTACTTC
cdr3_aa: CASSLPRPPYEQYF

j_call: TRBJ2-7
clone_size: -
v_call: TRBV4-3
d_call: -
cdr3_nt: TGCGCCAGCAGCCAAGACTCCGGGGTCTACGAGCAGTACTTC
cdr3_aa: CASSQDSGVYEQYF

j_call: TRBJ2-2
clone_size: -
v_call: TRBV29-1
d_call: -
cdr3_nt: TGCAGCGTTGACGGGGGGCGGGTAAACACCGGGGAGCTGTTTTTT
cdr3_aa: CSVDGGRVNTGELFF